The 32 T cell receptor beta chains below come from one sample, sequenced in a study of T-cell reconstitution after alpha-beta-depleted transplantation in children. The TCRbeta library incorporated unique molecular identifiers. MiXCR, run by TCRdb on the PCR reads, gives a single entry per CDR3 protein. The table records 210,000 or so distinct CDR3 sequences, around 9.6% of them present only once. The specimen comprised PBMCs from the stem cell graft donor, sampled from the stem cell graft. Receptors originate from a human donor who donated a stem cell graft to a child with acute lymphoblastic leukemia.

This chain links TRBV7-9 with TRBJ2-6; no clear D gene. The CDR3 covers 15 residues. V was clipped by 11 bases and J by 0 bases, with 14 bases between them. In germline, CDR1 is SEHNR, CDR2 FQNEAQ (reference sequence). CDR3 nucleotide sequence: TGTGCCCCTACGAACAGAAGCTCTGGGGCCAACGTCCTGACTTTC. This gives the protein CAPTNRSSGANVLTF. The full variable domain, completed using reference TRBV7-9 and TRBJ2-6, is DTGVSQNPRHKITKRGQNVTFRCDPISEHNRLYWYRQTLGQGPEFLTYFQNEAQLEKSRLLSDRFSAERPKGSFSTLEIQRTEQGDSAMYLCAPTNRSSGANVLTFGAGSRLTVL.

This clonotype was seen at least ten times. This chain connects TRBV12-3 or TRBV12-4 to TRBJ2-7; 9 bases are shared with TRBD1. The length of the CDR3 is 14 residues. Trimming cost V 6 bases and J 1 base; bases outside gene matches: 4. CDR3 DNA: TGTGCCAGCAGCCTAGGACAGGGGTCCTACGAGCAGTACTTC. It specifies CASSLGQGSYEQYF.

This clonotype was counted at least ten times. The chain uses TRBV29-1 and TRBJ2-3, with 7 bases aligning to TRBD1. CDR3 length: 14 residues. The V gene's germline CDR1 is SQVTM and CDR2 ANQGSEA. Losses at the gene ends were 6 bases for V and 2 bases for J; bases not matched to a gene: 8. The CDR3 DNA reads TGCAGCGTAGCCGGGACAGCAAACACAGATACGCAGTATTTT. Protein product: CSVAGTANTDTQYF.

The V gene is TRBV30, the J gene TRBJ1-2; D is unclear. This CDR3 spans 11 amino acids. The germline V and J ends were trimmed by 4 bases and 9 bases, with 12 bases remaining between them. Germline CDR1 reads GTSNPN; CDR2 reads SVGIG (reference sequence). This chain's CDR3 is CAWMRVSSYTF. Here the CDR3 DNA reads TGTGCCTGGATGCGGGTTTCTAGCTACACCTTC.

This chain links TRBV7-2 with TRBJ1-1, with a weak D call TRBD1 (5 bases). Trimming cost V 5 bases and J 3 bases, with 16 bases left between them. Germline-derived CDR1 and CDR2 are SGHTA and FQGNSA. There are 15 residues in the CDR3. CDR3: CASSPTFGGDTEAFF. DNA of the CDR3: TGTGCCAGCAGCCCGACTTTTGGGGGGGACACTGAAGCTTTCTTT.

This clonotype was counted a few times. The chain carries TRBV29-1 and TRBJ2-1; 8 bases align to TRBD2. Germline V gene lookup returns CDR1 SQVTM and CDR2 ANQGSEA. The CDR3 loop spans 10 amino acids. V shed 4 bases, J shed 10 bases, and the junction held 0 bases outside the gene matches. In DNA, the CDR3 is TGCAGCGTTGCGGGGGGGGAGCAGTTCTTC. Translating gives CSVAGGEQFF.

This clonotype has a count of ten or more. The chain combines TRBV29-1 with TRBJ2-3; 8 bases fit TRBD2. This CDR3 comprises 13 residues. In germline, CDR1 is SQVTM, CDR2 ANQGSEA. The ends lost 5 bases at V and 5 bases at J; junction bases unmatched: 6. CDR3: CSVRGGGQDTQYF. In DNA form, the CDR3 reads TGCAGCGTTCGAGGCGGGGGGCAAGATACGCAGTATTTT.

The sample holds many counts of this clonotype. The chain carries TRBV12-3 or TRBV12-4 and TRBJ2-1, with D possibly being TRBD1 (5 bases). This CDR3 is 18 amino acids long. V was clipped by 4 bases and J by 5 bases, with 24 bases between them. Here the CDR3 reads CASSSPLDSRSTNNEQFF. Written as DNA, the CDR3 is TGTGCCAGCAGTTCCCCCCTAGACAGCAGGTCCACGAACAATGAGCAGTTCTTC.

This clonotype was counted many times. The chain has TRBV5-1 and TRBJ2-3, with D possibly called TRBD1 or TRBD2 (5 bases each). The V gene lost 1 base and the J gene lost 6 bases, with 12 bases spanning the gap. This CDR3 contains 14 residues. Germline-derived CDR1 and CDR2 are SGHRS and YFSETQ. CDR3 protein: CASSLRRDADTQYF. The CDR3 nucleotides read TGCGCCAGCAGCTTGCGACGGGACGCGGATACGCAGTATTTT.

This clonotype occurred a few times. This chain connects TRBV9 to TRBJ1-2; perhaps TRBD1 as D (6 bases). This CDR3 has 13 amino acids. Trimming took off 0 bases at V and 6 bases at J, with 9 bases between the two ends. Germline CDR1 SGDLS, CDR2 YYNGEE. The CDR3 sequence is CASSVAQGNGYTF. In DNA form, the CDR3 reads TGTGCCAGCAGCGTAGCCCAGGGGAATGGCTACACCTTC.

V usage is TRBV12-5 and J usage is TRBJ2-3; D gene ambiguous. The CDR3 has 13 amino acids. V lost 3 bases to trimming and J lost 6 bases, with 10 bases between them. Germline CDR1 is LGHNT and CDR2 is FRNRAP. CDR3 nucleotides: TGTGCTAGTGGTTTTTTCTCGGACGATACGCAGTATTTT. This encodes CASGFFSDDTQYF.

This chain joins TRBV13 and TRBJ1-1, with TRBD1 identical over 8 bases. V lost 1 base to trimming and J lost 5 bases; unmatched junction nucleotides: 6. Germline CDR1 is PRHDT and CDR2 is FYEKMQ (reference sequence). The CDR3 has 15 amino acids. Here the CDR3 DNA reads TGTGCCAGCAGCTTAGCTCAGGGGGCGAGGACTGAAGCTTTCTTT. Translated, it gives CASSLAQGARTEAFF.

This clonotype appeared a few times. The chain links TRBV5-1 to TRBJ1-5; TRBD1 might be the D (5 bases). This CDR3 contains 16 residues. CDR1 is SGHRS and CDR2 is YFSETQ in the germline V gene. V shed 4 bases and J shed 4 bases, with 18 bases lying between them. CDR3 nucleotide sequence: TGCGCCAGCAGCAAGGGTGTTTCGGGGGAAAATCAGCCCCAGCATTTT. Translating gives CASSKGVSGENQPQHF. The full variable domain, in which reference TRBV5-1 and TRBJ1-5 provide the parts outside the CDR3, is KAGVTQTPRYLIKTRGQQVTLSCSPISGHRSVSWYQQTPGQGLQFLFEYFSETQRNKGNFPGRFSGRQFSNSRSEMNVSTLELGDSALYLCASSKGVSGENQPQHFGDGTRLSIL.

This chain connects TRBV7-6 to TRBJ1-5; D unclear. Trimming stripped 1 base from V and 0 bases from J, with 16 bases between. Germline V gene data show CDR1 as SGHVS and CDR2 as FNYEAQ. The CDR3 is 18 residues long. The CDR3, as DNA: TGTGCCAGCAGCTTAGTAGGAGGCCCTAATTATAGCAATCAGCCCCAGCATTTT. Translated, it gives CASSLVGGPNYSNQPQHF. Together with reference TRBV7-6 and TRBJ1-5, the CDR3 gives the full variable domain: GAGVSQSPRYKVTKRGQDVALRCDPISGHVSLYWYRQALGQGPEFLTYFNYEAQQDKSGLPNDRFSAERPEGSISTLTIQRTEQRDSAMYRCASSLVGGPNYSNQPQHFGDGTRLSIL.

In its sample, this clonotype was seen many times. This chain uses TRBV7-6 with TRBJ2-7; 7 bases agree with TRBD1. After removal of 6 bases from V and 6 bases from J, the junction contained 14 bases not matched to a gene. The CDR3 totals 15 residues. Germline values: CDR1 SGHVS, CDR2 FNYEAQ. CDR3 in amino acids: CASSLGQVPSAEQYF. The CDR3 nucleotides are TGTGCCAGCAGTCTAGGACAGGTCCCGTCCGCCGAGCAGTACTTC.

V is TRBV6-5 and J is TRBJ1-5; a possible D gene is TRBD1 (5 bases). The V end lost 6 bases, the J end lost 4 bases, and 10 bases lay between the germline ends. CDR3 length: 13 residues. Germline loops: CDR1 MNHEY, CDR2 SVGAGI. The CDR3 DNA is TGTGCCAGCAGGGGGGGGGGTAATCAGCCCCAGCATTTT. Amino acids: CASRGGGNQPQHF.

This sequence joins TRBV20-1 and TRBJ1-3; a possible D gene is TRBD1 (5 bases). Germline V gene sequence: CDR1 DFQATT, CDR2 SNEGSKA (reference sequence). V was shortened by 5 bases and J by 2 bases, with 13 bases between the two germline ends. The CDR3 extends over 14 amino acids. In nucleotides, the CDR3 is TGCAGTGCTGGCCCAACGACAGCTGGAAACACCATATATTTT. Its protein is CSAGPTTAGNTIYF.

This clonotype turned up a few times. The chain combines TRBV25-1 with TRBJ1-1; 11 bases fit TRBD1. The CDR3 totals 18 residues. V was clipped by 3 bases and J by 6 bases; unmatched bases: 15. Per germline, CDR1 MGHDK and CDR2 SYGVNS. The CDR3 bases are TGTGCCAGCAGTGATGGATTCGGACAGGGGGCTCGTTTGGCTGAAGCTTTCTTT. Protein product: CASSDGFGQGARLAEAFF.

The CDR3 sequence: CASSYSKVSNQPQHF. The CDR3 DNA reads TGTGCCAGCAGTTACTCGAAAGTTAGCAATCAGCCCCAGCATTTT. The gene calls are TRBV6-5 and TRBJ1-5; no reliable D call. CDR1 and CDR2 (germline): MNHEY, SVGAGI. The CDR3 totals 15 residues. V lost 0 bases to trimming and J lost 0 bases, with 6 bases between them.

The chain has TRBV5-6 and TRBJ1-6; TRBD1 aligns across 7 bases. V lost 4 bases and J lost 9; bases outside the gene matches: 16. Germline V gives CDR1 SGHDT, CDR2 YYEEEE. This CDR3 region has 17 residues. The CDR3 sequence: CASSLFGTATAASPLHF. In DNA form, the CDR3 reads TGTGCCAGCAGCCTTTTCGGGACAGCAACCGCGGCTTCACCCCTCCACTTT.

The chain links TRBV28 to TRBJ2-1; 7 bases fit TRBD1. With 3 bases clipped from V and 4 bases from J, the junction kept 12 bases outside the gene matches. CDR3 length equals 17 residues. Germline V gives CDR1 MDHEN, CDR2 SYDVKM. The DNA for the CDR3 is TGTGCCAGCAGTTTCCTCCCCTACAGGGGTGGATACAATGAGCAGTTCTTC. Amino acids: CASSFLPYRGGYNEQFF.

This clonotype has more than one count but fewer than ten. This chain links TRBV5-1 with TRBJ2-1; 9 nucleotides align to TRBD1. Germline CDR1 SGHRS, CDR2 YFSETQ. Losses at the gene ends were 0 bases for V and 7 bases for J; bases not matched to a gene: 8. There are 16 residues in the CDR3. The chain's CDR3 is CASSLGSGQGTNEQFF. The CDR3 coding sequence is TGCGCCAGCAGCTTGGGGTCGGGACAGGGTACGAATGAGCAGTTCTTC.

This clonotype has just a few counts. The chain recombines TRBV29-1 with TRBJ2-1, with TRBD2 matching over 7 bases. The V gene end was trimmed by 5 bases and the J gene end by 10 bases; junction bases not matched to a gene: 5. This CDR3 contains 11 residues. Germline V gives CDR1 SQVTM, CDR2 ANQGSEA. CDR3 coding DNA: TGCAGCGTTAACGGACTAGGCGAGCAGTTCTTC. Translation gives CSVNGLGEQFF.

The table lists this clonotype with a few counts. The V and J genes are TRBV20-1 and TRBJ2-7; D is perhaps TRBD1 (7 bases). The CDR3 consists of 15 residues. Looked up from germline, CDR1 is DFQATT and CDR2 is SNEGSKA (reference sequence). Trimming stripped 4 bases from V and 2 bases from J, with 18 bases between. Here the CDR3 DNA reads TGCAGTGCTAACCGTGGAGGGGGCTCGACCTACGAGCAGTACTTC. Protein: CSANRGGGSTYEQYF.

This clonotype was detected ten times or more. The chain is built from TRBV27 and TRBJ2-2, with 7 bases aligning to TRBD1. CDR1 MNHEY and CDR2 SMNVEV come from the germline V gene (reference sequence). The CDR3 loop spans 15 amino acids. V dropped 5 bases and J dropped 1; count of bases not matched to a gene: 4. In DNA, the CDR3 is TGTGCCAGCAGTCCCTGGACAGGGAACACCGGGGAGCTGTTTTTT. Translation: CASSPWTGNTGELFF.

This clonotype occurred a few times. This rearrangement joins TRBV7-8 to TRBJ2-7; maybe TRBD2 (6 bases). Trimming removed 5 bases from V and 6 bases from J, with 23 bases in between. Germline-derived CDR1 and CDR2 are SGHVS and FQNEAQ. CDR3 length: 16 residues. The CDR3 DNA is TGTGCCAGCAGCCCCTCTCTAGGAAGGAGGGCCTCCGAGCAGTACTTC. It specifies CASSPSLGRRASEQYF.

The sample holds a few counts of this clonotype. The gene calls are TRBV6-4 and TRBJ2-1, with D perhaps TRBD2 (5 bases). Trimming took off 7 bases at V and 0 bases at J, with 19 bases between the two ends. The CDR3 is made up of 17 amino acids. Germline V gene data show CDR1 as MRHNA and CDR2 as SNTAGT. The CDR3 protein is CASTARRFYDSYNEQFF. The CDR3 bases are TGTGCCAGCACCGCCAGGAGGTTTTATGACTCCTACAATGAGCAGTTCTTC.

This chain joins TRBV19 and TRBJ1-1; D possibly corresponds to TRBD1 (5 bases). The V end was cut by 3 bases, the J end by 10 bases, with 9 bases between. CDR3 size: 11 residues. The germline gives CDR1 LNHDA, CDR2 SQIVND (reference sequence). The DNA of the CDR3 is TGTGCCAGTAGTATGGGACGGGCAGCTTTCTTT. This gives the protein CASSMGRAAFF.

This clonotype has just a few counts. J is TRBJ1-4 and V is TRBV5-5; D is perhaps TRBD1 (6 bases). In germline, CDR1 is SGHKS, CDR2 YYEKEE (reference sequence). The CDR3 is 12 residues long. V dropped 1 base and J dropped 13 bases, with 11 bases sitting between them. The CDR3 reads CASSLLTGALFF. The CDR3 region has the DNA TGTGCCAGCAGCTTGTTGACAGGAGCACTGTTTTTT.

This clonotype has ten or more counts. This chain joins TRBV7-9 and TRBJ2-3; 8 bases agree with TRBD1. The CDR3 covers 15 residues. Trimming cost V 4 bases and J 2 bases; bases outside gene matches: 5. The germline gives CDR1 SEHNR, CDR2 FQNEAQ (reference sequence). For the CDR3, the DNA is TGTGCCAGCAGCTCCGGGACAGGAGACACAGATACGCAGTATTTT. Amino acids: CASSSGTGDTDTQYF.

The chain employs TRBV7-2 and TRBJ1-5, with a weak D call TRBD1 (5 bases). V was clipped by 5 bases and J by 2 bases, with 13 bases between them. Looked up from germline, CDR1 is SGHTA and CDR2 is FQGNSA. This CDR3 contains 15 residues. The CDR3 reads CASSPVGGGNQPQHF. The DNA of the CDR3 is TGTGCCAGCAGCCCGGTGGGAGGGGGCAATCAGCCCCAGCATTTT.

This clonotype turned up a few times. This chain uses TRBV29-1 with TRBJ1-1; 7 nucleotides agree with TRBD1. This CDR3 contains 14 residues. V trimming: 4 bases; J trimming: 1 base; junction bases outside the gene matches: 6. Germline CDR1 SQVTM, CDR2 ANQGSEA. CDR3 bases: TGCAGCGTTGGGTCCGACAGGGCGAACACTGAAGCTTTCTTT. It encodes CSVGSDRANTEAFF. Complete variable domain (other parts from reference TRBV29-1 and TRBJ1-1): SAVISQKPSRDICQRGTSLTIQCQVDSQVTMMFWYRQQPGQSLTLIATANQGSEATYESGFVIDKFPISRPNLTFSTLTVSNMSPEDSSIYLCSVGSDRANTEAFFGQGTRLTVV.